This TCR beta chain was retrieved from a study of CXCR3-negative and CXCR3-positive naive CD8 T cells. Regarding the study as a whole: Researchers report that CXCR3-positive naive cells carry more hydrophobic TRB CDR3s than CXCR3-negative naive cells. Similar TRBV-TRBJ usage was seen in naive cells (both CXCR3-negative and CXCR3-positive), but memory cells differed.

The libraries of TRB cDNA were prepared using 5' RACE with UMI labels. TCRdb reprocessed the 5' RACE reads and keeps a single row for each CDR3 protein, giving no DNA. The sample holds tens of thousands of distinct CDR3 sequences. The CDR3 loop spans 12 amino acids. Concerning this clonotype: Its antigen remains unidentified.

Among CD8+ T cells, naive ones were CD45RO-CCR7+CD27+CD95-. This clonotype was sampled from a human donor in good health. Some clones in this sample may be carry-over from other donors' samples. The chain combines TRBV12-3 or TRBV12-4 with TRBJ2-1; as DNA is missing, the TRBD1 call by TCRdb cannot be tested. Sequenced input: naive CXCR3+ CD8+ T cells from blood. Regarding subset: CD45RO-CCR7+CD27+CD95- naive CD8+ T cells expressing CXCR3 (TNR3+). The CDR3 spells CASSQPGNEQFF.